What follows are 9 T cell receptor beta chains derived from one specimen sequenced in a study of graft-versus-host responses after intestinal transplantation. Only in-frame clones appear in the TCRdb table, and some are missing; sequencing was by immunoSEQ multiplex PCR. The sample shows around 64,000 clones, 85% to 95% of them seen only once. No antigen is known for these receptors. This sample comprised unstimulated CD4+ T cells sorted from spleen or lymph node cells, obtained before transplant. Receptors originate from a human donor who was the organ donor for an intestinal transplant.

The chain has TRBV15 and TRBJ2-5; TRBD1 is a possible D gene (5 bases). Judging by the DNA end, TRBJ2-7 fits better; the J call may be wrong. Germline CDR1 is LNHNV and CDR2 is YYDKDF (reference sequence). The CDR3 runs 16 residues. The CDR3 protein is CATSREGQGKRYEQYF. The DNA of the CDR3 is TGTGCCACCAGCAGAGAGGGGCAGGGTAAGAGGTACGAGCAGTACTTC.

J is TRBJ2-7 and V is TRBV7-2; TRBD1 or TRBD2 may be the D gene (5 bases each). Deletions cut 5 bases from V and 0 bases from J, with 8 bases between. Per germline, CDR1 SGHTA and CDR2 FQGNSA. This CDR3 has 13 amino acids. The CDR3 coding sequence is TGTGCCAGCAGCCGGGACCTCTCCTACGAGCAGTACTTC. This encodes CASSRDLSYEQYF.

This clone showed up just a few times. Here the CDR3 DNA reads TGTGCCAGCAGAGAATCCGGGACAGGGGGTGTCCATGAGCAGTTCTTC. It translates to CASRESGTGGVHEQFF. The chain has TRBV7-9 and TRBJ2-1; 11 bases match TRBD1. V was pared by 6 bases and J by 8 bases, with 12 bases of the junction left unmatched. This CDR3 comprises 16 residues. The V gene's germline CDR1 is SEHNR and CDR2 FQNEAQ (reference sequence). The full variable domain, with the rest looked up from reference TRBV7-9 and TRBJ2-1, is DTGVSQNPRHKITKRGQNVTFRCDPISEHNRLYWYRQTLGQGPEFLTYFQNEAQLEKSRLLSDRFSAERPKGSFSTLEIQRTEQGDSAMYLCASRESGTGGVHEQFFGPGTRLTVL.

The CDR3 coding sequence is TGCGCCAGCAGCCCAATAGGGGGGACCTCGAACACTGAAGCTTTCTTT. Protein product: CASSPIGGTSNTEAFF. This sequence joins TRBV4-1 and TRBJ1-1, with D possibly TRBD1 on 6 matching bases. Deletions cut 4 bases from V and 1 base from J, with 16 bases between. CDR3 size: 16 residues. CDR1 and CDR2 from the germline V gene are MGHRA and YSYEKL.

J is TRBJ1-3 and V is TRBV5-4; 10 bases agree with TRBD1. The germline V gene encodes CDR1 SGHNT and CDR2 YYREEE (reference sequence). This CDR3 comprises 14 residues. Trimming removed 4 bases from V and 4 bases from J; junction bases left unmatched: 2. The CDR3 nucleotides are TGTGCCAGCAGCGGGACAGGGGCAGGAAACACCATATATTTT. Its translation is CASSGTGAGNTIYF. The entire variable domain, with the rest obtained from reference TRBV5-4 and TRBJ1-3, is as follows: ETGVTQSPTHLIKTRGQQVTLRCSSQSGHNTVSWYQQALGQGPQFIFQYYREEENGRGNFPPRFSGLQFPNYSSELNVNALELDDSALYLCASSGTGAGNTIYFGEGSWLTVV.

The CDR3 DNA reads as TGTGCCAGCAGCTTAAAAGGGGGTGGCGAGCAGTACTTC. Translating it yields CASSLKGGGEQYF. The chain combines TRBV7-3 with TRBJ2-7, with a weak D call TRBD1 (6 bases). There are 13 residues in the CDR3. V gave up 1 base and J gave up 6 bases, with 10 bases separating them. The germline CDR1 and CDR2 sequences are SGHTA and FQGTGA.

The chain couples TRBV18 to TRBJ1-1, with D unresolved. V lost 6 bases and J 1 base, leaving 9 bases between the germline ends. There are 13 residues in the CDR3. CDR1 and CDR2 from the germline V gene are KGHSH and LQKENI. As DNA, the CDR3 is TGTGCCAGCTCCTTCTCAGAGAACACTGAAGCTTTCTTT. It specifies CASSFSENTEAFF. Based on the CDR3 plus reference TRBV18 and TRBJ1-1, the full variable domain is NAGVMQNPRHLVRRRGQEARLRCSPMKGHSHVYWYRQLPEEGLKFMVYLQKENIIDESGMPKERFSAEFPKEGPSILRIQQVVRGDSAAYFCASSFSENTEAFFGQGTRLTVV.

The chain combines TRBV7-3 with TRBJ1-1; TRBD1 matches at 9 bases. V trimming: 2 bases; J trimming: 6 bases; junction bases outside the gene matches: 7. Germline V lookup: CDR1 SGHTA, CDR2 FQGTGA. This CDR3 is 15 amino acids long. The CDR3 sequence is CASSLLDRGQSEAFF. The CDR3 nucleotides are TGTGCCAGCAGCTTATTGGACAGGGGACAGTCTGAAGCTTTCTTT.

The chain joins TRBV7-2 to TRBJ1-6; a weak D match, TRBD1 (6 bases). The length of the CDR3 is 14 residues. Germline assignment: CDR1 SGHTA and CDR2 FQGNSA. Trimming pared 4 bases from V and 7 bases from J, leaving 11 bases between. In DNA form, the CDR3 reads TGTGCCAGCAGCTCACAGGGAGGCAATTCACCCCTCCACTTT. This codes for CASSSQGGNSPLHF.